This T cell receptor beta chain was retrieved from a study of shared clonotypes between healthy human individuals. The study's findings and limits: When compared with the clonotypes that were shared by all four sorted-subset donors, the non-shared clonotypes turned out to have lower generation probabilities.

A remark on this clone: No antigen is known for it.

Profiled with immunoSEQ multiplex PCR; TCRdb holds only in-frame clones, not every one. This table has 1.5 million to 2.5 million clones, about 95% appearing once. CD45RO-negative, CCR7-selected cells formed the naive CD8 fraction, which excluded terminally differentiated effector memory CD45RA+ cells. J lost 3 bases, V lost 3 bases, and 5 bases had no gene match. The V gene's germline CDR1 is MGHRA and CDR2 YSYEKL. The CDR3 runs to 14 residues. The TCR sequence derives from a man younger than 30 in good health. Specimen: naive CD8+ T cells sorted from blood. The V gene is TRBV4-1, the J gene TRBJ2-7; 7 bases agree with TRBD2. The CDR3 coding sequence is TGCGCCAGCAGCCATATTGGGGAGGGCTACGAGCAGTACTTC. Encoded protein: CASSHIGEGYEQYF.